This passage covers 24 T cell receptor beta chains from one sample sequenced in a study of blood T cell repertoires in COVID-19. Produced via immunoSEQ multiplex PCR; TCRdb's table is partial and in-frame only. The profile covers tens of thousands of clones, with about nine tenths appearing a single time and approximately 5.4% taken by the ten largest. The sequenced sample was peripheral blood. The origin of the receptors is a man aged 55 to 70 with COVID-19, enrolled during active disease.

V and J are TRBV4-1 and TRBJ1-3; 7 bases match TRBD1. The J segment lost 2 bases and the V segment lost 0 bases, leaving 4 bases of the junction unmatched. Germline assignment: CDR1 MGHRA and CDR2 YSYEKL. The CDR3 length is 16 residues. The CDR3 region has the DNA TGCGCCAGCAGCCAAGATGACAGGGACGCTGGAAACACCATATATTTT. Translated: CASSQDDRDAGNTIYF.

About this clone: At one of its ends the junction is not consistent with the germline gene, which may arise from a read error. The chain has TRBV7-7 and TRBJ2-5, with D uncertain. CDR3 length: 15 residues. Germline V gene lookup returns CDR1 SSHAT and CDR2 FNYEAQ (reference sequence). The CDR3 is CASSFSLDLEETQYF. The CDR3, as DNA: TGTGCTAGCAGCTTCTCCCTCGACCTAGAAGAGACCCAGTACTTC.

The chain joins TRBV5-1 to TRBJ2-1, with 9 bases lining up with TRBD2. CDR3 size: 15 residues. The germline gives CDR1 SGHRS, CDR2 YFSETQ. V gave up 3 bases and J gave up 2 bases; unmatched junction bases: 3. Here the CDR3 reads CASSWGTSTYNEQFF. In DNA, the CDR3 is TGCGCCAGCAGCTGGGGGACTAGCACCTACAATGAGCAGTTCTTC.

The chain has TRBV3-1 (or the pseudogene TRBV3-2) and TRBJ2-1, with 11 bases aligning to TRBD2. J was trimmed by 8 bases and V by 3 bases; bases with no gene match: 12. CDR1 and CDR2 from the germline V gene are LGHDT and YNNKEL (reference sequence). The CDR3 length is 17 residues. DNA for the CDR3: TGTGCCAGCAGCCATTACTCCCTAGCGGGAGGAGCGGATGAGCAGTTCTTC. Encoded protein: CASSHYSLAGGADEQFF.

This chain joins TRBV19 and TRBJ1-2; no clear D. The CDR3 is 13 residues long. V lost 5 bases and J lost 0, with 7 bases in between. Germline loops: CDR1 LNHDA, CDR2 SQIVND (reference sequence). This CDR3 reads CASSLAANYGYTF. The DNA for the CDR3 is TGTGCCAGTAGTTTGGCAGCTAACTATGGCTACACCTTC.

The chain couples TRBV24-1 to TRBJ2-5; weak D call: TRBD2 (5 bases). There are 17 residues in the CDR3. V gave up 3 bases and J gave up 0 bases, with 16 bases separating them. Germline loops: CDR1 KGHDR, CDR2 SFDVKD. The CDR3 DNA sequence: TGTGCCACCAGTGATGCAGCGGATTCCACCTACCAAGAGACCCAGTACTTC. It specifies CATSDAADSTYQETQYF.

The chain carries TRBV27 and TRBJ2-5, with D unclear. V gave up 6 bases and J gave up 5 bases, with 13 bases separating them. The CDR3 covers 13 residues. Germline CDR1 is MNHEY and CDR2 is SMNVEV (reference sequence). CDR3 DNA sequence: TGTGCCAGCAGCCACATCCCCGGGGAGACCCAGTACTTC. Protein sequence: CASSHIPGETQYF.

J is TRBJ1-2 and V is TRBV16; 11 nucleotides agree with TRBD1. Germline trimming cut 7 bases from V and 0 bases from J; bases unmatched to any gene: 10. Germline CDR1 KGHSY, CDR2 FQNENV. The CDR3 totals 17 residues. CDR3 nucleotide sequence: TGTGCCAGCACCCCCCCCGGACAGGGGGCCACTAACTATGGCTACACCTTC. Its protein product is CASTPPGQGATNYGYTF.

This clone was detected only a few times. This chain connects TRBV4-1 to TRBJ1-1; weak D call: TRBD1 (5 bases). CDR3 length: 16 residues. Trimming shortened V by 0 bases and J by 2 bases, and 13 bases separated the two germline ends. Germline CDR1 reads MGHRA; CDR2 reads YSYEKL. CDR3 sequence (DNA): TGCGCCAGCAGCCAAGATCGACGGCAGGGTAACACTGAAGCTTTCTTT. Residues: CASSQDRRQGNTEAFF.

The rearrangement joins TRBV11-3 to TRBJ1-2; the match to TRBD1 covers 9 bases. V gave up 5 bases and J gave up 5 bases; unmatched junction bases: 9. The CDR3 totals 15 residues. The germline V gene encodes CDR1 SGHNT and CDR2 YENEEA. Here the CDR3 reads CASSQQQGARYGYTF. CDR3 in DNA: TGTGCCAGCAGCCAACAACAGGGGGCGCGGTATGGCTACACCTTC.

This chain connects TRBV6-5 to TRBJ2-2; possible D gene TRBD1, 6 bases. The V gene lost 2 bases and the J gene lost 2 bases, with 9 bases spanning the gap. Germline V gene lookup returns CDR1 MNHEY and CDR2 SVGAGI. The CDR3 runs 15 residues. The CDR3 bases are TGTGCCAGCAGTTACCGGACAGTTAACACCGGGGAGCTGTTTTTT. It codes for CASSYRTVNTGELFF.

This chain links TRBV28 with TRBJ1-1, with 11 bases identical to TRBD1. V lost 1 base and J lost 0; bases outside the gene matches: 7. CDR1 is MDHEN, CDR2 SYDVKM, per germline. CDR3 size: 18 residues. The CDR3 reads CASSLSGDRGVMNTEAFF. The CDR3 DNA reads as TGTGCCAGCAGTTTATCGGGGGACAGGGGGGTCATGAACACTGAAGCTTTCTTT.

The V and J genes are TRBV5-5 and TRBJ2-1, with 13 bases aligning to TRBD2. Germline values: CDR1 SGHKS, CDR2 YYEKEE (reference sequence). J lost 5 bases, V lost 3 bases, and 8 bases had no gene match. This CDR3 spans 17 amino acids. In nucleotides, the CDR3 is TGTGCCAGCAGCTGGGCGATTGGGACTAGCGGGAACAATGAGCAGTTCTTC. Translation gives CASSWAIGTSGNNEQFF.

This clone showed up just a few times. The chain recombines TRBV30 with TRBJ1-3, with D possibly being TRBD1 (5 bases). The germline V gene encodes CDR1 GTSNPN and CDR2 SVGIG (reference sequence). This CDR3 is built from 12 residues. With 3 bases removed from V and 10 bases from J, the gap between germline ends came to 13 bases. CDR3 sequence reads: CAWSAGQDTIYF. The CDR3 DNA reads as TGTGCCTGGAGCGCAGGGCAGGATACCATATATTTT.

The chain combines TRBV9 with TRBJ2-7; weak D call: TRBD2 (6 bases). CDR3 length equals 14 residues. Germline V CDR1 and CDR2: SGDLS, YYNGEE. Deletions cut 3 bases from V and 0 bases from J, with 10 bases between. CDR3 in amino acids: CASSARDSSYEQYF. The CDR3 DNA reads TGTGCCAGCAGCGCCCGGGACTCCTCCTACGAGCAGTACTTC.

As DNA, the CDR3 is TGTGCCAGTTCACTAGTCTACAATGAGCAGTTCTTC. Translating gives CASSLVYNEQFF. The J gene is TRBJ2-1, the V gene TRBV28; tentative D call: TRBD2 (5 bases). The CDR3 has 12 amino acids. V lost 9 bases and J 3 bases, leaving 9 bases between the germline ends. Germline V gene lookup returns CDR1 MDHEN and CDR2 SYDVKM. The full variable domain, with the rest looked up from reference TRBV28 and TRBJ2-1, is DVKVTQSSRYLVKRTGEKVFLECVQDMDHENMFWYRQDPGLGLRLIYFSYDVKMKEKGDIPEGYSVSREKKERFSLILESASTNQTSMYLCASSLVYNEQFFGPGTRLTVL.

The rearrangement uses TRBV5-1 and TRBJ2-3; the match to TRBD2 covers 14 bases. The CDR3 runs 15 residues. With 3 bases clipped from V and 6 bases from J, the junction kept 3 bases outside the gene matches. Germline V CDR1 and CDR2: SGHRS, YFSETQ. The CDR3 protein is CASSSGLAGEDTQYF. The CDR3 nucleotides are TGCGCCAGCAGCTCGGGACTAGCGGGAGAGGATACGCAGTATTTT.

J is TRBJ1-4 and V is TRBV3-1 (or the pseudogene TRBV3-2); 9 nucleotides align to TRBD1. Per germline, CDR1 LGHDT and CDR2 YNNKEL (reference sequence). The J segment lost 8 bases and the V segment lost 1 base, leaving 14 bases of the junction unmatched. This CDR3 contains 18 residues. CDR3 nucleotide sequence: TGTGCCAGCAGCCAAGGACAGGGGGAGGTTCAATATGAGGAAAAACTGTTTTTT. This gives the protein CASSQGQGEVQYEEKLFF.

The V gene is TRBV7-3, the J gene TRBJ2-7; D is perhaps TRBD2 (6 bases). Germline V lookup: CDR1 SGHTA, CDR2 FQGTGA. Trimming shortened V by 4 bases and J by 4 bases, and 11 bases separated the two germline ends. This CDR3 has 13 amino acids. The CDR3 DNA reads TGTGCCAGCAGCTGGGGGGAAGAATACGAGCAGTACTTC. This sequence encodes CASSWGEEYEQYF.

On this clone itself: The sample has other DNA sequences that encode this CDR3 too. This sequence joins TRBV10-1 and TRBJ1-1; 7 bases agree with TRBD1. The CDR3 spans 13 residues. Germline V gene data show CDR1 as WNHNN and CDR2 as SYGVQD (reference sequence). With V trimmed by 3 bases and J by 4 bases, 2 bases remained unmatched. The CDR3, as DNA: TGCGCCAGCAGTGACGGACAGGCCACTGAAGCTTTCTTT. This codes for CASSDGQATEAFF.

This chain joins TRBV11-2 and TRBJ2-3; D is undetermined. This CDR3 spans 16 amino acids. Per the germline V gene, CDR1 is SGHAT and CDR2 is FQNNGV. Between the trimmed V and J ends, which lost 1 base and 2 bases, there was a span of 13 bases. The CDR3 DNA reads as TGTGCCAGCAGCTTAGCCTCCCGGTTCCCCACAGATACGCAGTATTTT. Translating gives CASSLASRFPTDTQYF.

The gene calls are TRBV11-2 and TRBJ2-7; D remains ambiguous. The length of the CDR3 is 12 residues. Looked up from germline, CDR1 is SGHAT and CDR2 is FQNNGV. The V and J ends lost 5 bases and 4 bases respectively, with 9 bases between them. This chain's CDR3 is CASSVFGYEQYF. In DNA, the CDR3 is TGTGCCAGCAGCGTTTTCGGGTACGAGCAGTACTTC.

This CDR3 is CASSVEWRVGTNTEAFF. The CDR3 DNA follows: TGTGCCAGCAGCGTAGAGTGGAGGGTAGGGACGAACACTGAAGCTTTCTTT. The chain couples TRBV9 to TRBJ1-1, with D possibly matching TRBD1 (5 bases). Trimming took off 0 bases at V and 1 base at J, with 16 bases between the two ends. Germline CDR1 is SGDLS and CDR2 is YYNGEE. The CDR3 covers 17 residues. Supplemented by reference TRBV9 and TRBJ1-1, the full variable domain reads DSGVTQTPKHLITATGQRVTLRCSPRSGDLSVYWYQQSLDQGLQFLIQYYNGEERAKGNILERFSAQQFPDLHSELNLSSLELGDSALYFCASSVEWRVGTNTEAFFGQGTRLTVV.

V usage is TRBV13 and J usage is TRBJ1-5, with a possible D match to TRBD1 (6 bases). V was shortened by 2 bases and J by 5 bases, with 10 bases between the two germline ends. Germline V lookup: CDR1 PRHDT, CDR2 FYEKMQ (reference sequence). CDR3 length equals 14 residues. The CDR3 bases are TGTGCCAGCAGCTTAAGGGGGGGCGATCAGCCCCAGCATTTT. It translates to CASSLRGGDQPQHF.